This TCR beta chain came from a study of Ad26.COV2.S vaccination and SARS-CoV-2 variants. Here immunoSEQ multiplex PCR was the method, and the copy in TCRdb shows in-frame clones only, minus some. The sample includes more than 300,000 clones, over 80% of them seen just once. Study results and caveats: Placebo and vaccine recipients had non-spike TCR breadth that was similar. Using TCR breadth and depth analyses may have led to underestimated total T cell responses.

The V segment lost 6 bases and the J segment 0 bases; nucleotides outside the gene matches: 5. Germline CDR1 reads MNHEY; CDR2 reads SMNVEV (reference sequence). The CDR3 runs to 16 residues. As for treatment: roughly 20 received Ad26.COV2.S at low or high dose, single or two shots; five or six received placebo; per-sample allocation not given. On day 63 after the first injection, vaccine and placebo recipients gave samples. An adult aged 18-55 years in Boston served as the donor. Participants' vaccine, an Ad26 vector, delivered Wuhan-strain SARS-CoV-2 spike. This clone was seen a few times. Its antigen is as yet unknown.

The V gene is TRBV27, the J gene TRBJ1-1; 12 positions agree with TRBD1. The TCR was taken from a person aged 18-65 years who received the Ad26.COV2.S COVID-19 vaccine or a placebo. The sample consisted of peripheral blood, taken in a trial of Ad26.COV2.S vaccine versus placebo. DNA of the CDR3: TGTGCCAGCAGCCTGGGACAGGGGGCCATGAACACTGAAGCTTTCTTT. It is translated as CASSLGQGAMNTEAFF.